This T cell receptor (beta chain) was retrieved from a study of blood T cell repertoires in COVID-19. Turning to the study itself: The study drew acute and convalescent COVID-19 samples from the United States, Italy and Spain. PBMCs, B-cell-depleted T cells, or T cells were the source of the cDNA or gDNA that made up the material.

Study processing details: It was from reference gene primer amplification that nucleated cell counts were estimated. Clones were read by immunoSEQ multiplex PCR, and TCRdb kept only the in-frame ones, dropping some. The V and J calls and clone size come from that table; D and trimming were worked out from the DNA. The sample includes 95,000 to 110,000 clones, approximately 83% of them seen just once. In germline, CDR1 is MNHNY, CDR2 SVGAGI (reference sequence). V was pared by 0 bases and J by 5 bases, with 2 bases of the junction left unmatched. The CDR3 loop spans 15 amino acids. The clonotype originates from an elderly woman with active or convalescent COVID-19. Material: peripheral blood. The chain recombines TRBV6-6 with TRBJ2-7; 12 bases are a match to TRBD1. In DNA, the CDR3 is TGTGCCAGCAGTTACTCGGGACAGGGGGCTAACGAGCAGTACTTC. Amino acid sequence: CASSYSGQGANEQYF.